Here is one TCR beta chain with its context. Its antigen is still unknown. The CDR3 has 15 amino acids. Germline assignment: CDR1 SGHDN and CDR2 FVKESK. V was clipped by 4 bases and J by 4 bases; unmatched bases: 2. The authors split each subset's genomic DNA evenly across several immunoSEQ plates. Generated by immunoSEQ multiplex PCR, the TCRdb table keeps only in-frame clones and is missing some. The data show approximately 340,000 clones, around two thirds seen once. This sample stems from a study of shared clonotypes between healthy human individuals. Looking at the study overall: CD4 naive and memory got three plates each, CD8 naive two, CD8 memory one. Points from the study as a whole: Even with large depth, rarefaction showed that sorted-subset sequencing was incomplete. A handful of donors had roughly 5% of their naive CD4 clonotypes in common.

The material sequenced was memory CD4+ T cells sorted from blood. The sample's subset: CD45RA-negative fraction. The TCR comes from a man aged 30-40 years in good health. The chain joins TRBV14 to TRBJ2-1, with 12 bases identical to TRBD2. CDR3 in amino acids: CASSRGTSGYNEQFF. The CDR3 DNA sequence: TGTGCCAGCAGCCGGGGGACTAGCGGGTACAATGAGCAGTTCTTC. The complete variable domain, with remaining parts taken from reference TRBV14 and TRBJ2-1, reads EAGVTQFPSHSVIEKGQTVTLRCDPISGHDNLYWYRRVMGKEIKFLLHFVKESKQDESGMPNNRFLAERTGGTYSTLKVQPAELEDSGVYFCASSRGTSGYNEQFFGPGTRLTVL.